This T cell receptor beta chain was identified during a study of shared clonotypes between healthy human individuals. The CDR3 is 16 amino acids. Germline CDR1 reads SGHNT; CDR2 reads YYREEE (reference sequence). Trimming left V 4 bases short and J 0 bases short, with 13 bases between. Naive CD8 cells, CD45RO-negative and positively selected for CCR7, excluded terminally differentiated effector memory CD45RA+ cells. The protocol was immunoSEQ multiplex PCR, while the TCRdb copy is restricted to in-frame clones and leaves out a portion. The table lists about 2 million clones, about 95% of them singletons.

What was sequenced was naive CD8+ T cells sorted from blood. The gene calls are TRBV5-4 and TRBJ1-4; maybe TRBD1 (6 bases). The source of this sequence is a man in his late teens or twenties in good health. The CDR3 nucleotides read TGTGCCAGCAGCACATTTGACAGGTCAACTAATGAAAAACTGTTTTTT. Protein sequence: CASSTFDRSTNEKLFF.